The 26 T cell receptor beta chains in this list originate from one sample, sequenced in a study of blood T cell repertoires in COVID-19. Generated by immunoSEQ multiplex PCR, the TCRdb table keeps only in-frame clones and is missing some. Among roughly 90,000 clones listed, 80% were seen once. Sequenced input: peripheral blood. The origin of the receptors is an older woman with acute or convalescent COVID-19.

This chain joins TRBV2 and TRBJ1-5; D possibly corresponds to TRBD1 (5 bases). This CDR3 is built from 12 residues. V was clipped by 7 bases and J by 5 bases, with 9 bases between them. The V gene's germline CDR1 is SNHLY and CDR2 FYNNEI. The CDR3 DNA sequence: TGTGCCAGCACCGCCAGGGATCAGCCCCAGCATTTT. This translates into CASTARDQPQHF.

This clone was recorded a few times. The chain combines TRBV13 with TRBJ2-7; a weak D match, TRBD1 (6 bases). Germline V gene sequence: CDR1 PRHDT, CDR2 FYEKMQ (reference sequence). This CDR3 is 14 amino acids long. V lost 4 bases and J lost 2, with 12 bases in between. In DNA form, the CDR3 reads TGTGCCAGCAGCTCTAGACAGGTACCCTACGAGCAGTACTTC. Its protein is CASSSRQVPYEQYF.

The chain carries TRBV29-1 and TRBJ2-3; 9 nucleotides line up with TRBD1. V lost 4 bases, J lost 4 bases, and 6 bases stayed unmatched. Germline CDR1 and CDR2: SQVTM and ANQGSEA. This CDR3 has 14 amino acids. The CDR3 loop reads CSVAGTGTPDTQYF. The DNA for the CDR3 is TGCAGCGTTGCCGGGACAGGGACCCCAGATACGCAGTATTTT.

CDR3 protein: CASSLKGRDRQNIQYF. DNA of the CDR3: TGTGCCAGCAGCTTAAAGGGGCGGGACAGGCAAAACATTCAGTACTTC. This chain connects TRBV7-8 to TRBJ2-4; TRBD1 aligns across 8 bases. V was pared by 2 bases and J by 5 bases, with 8 bases of the junction left unmatched. The germline V gene has CDR1 SGHVS and CDR2 FQNEAQ. The CDR3 is 16 amino acids.

This chain links TRBV2 with TRBJ2-5; TRBD1 matches 7 bases. The junction had 6 bases not matched to a gene; V was cut back by 6 bases and J by 5 bases. CDR3 length: 13 residues. Germline CDR1 SNHLY, CDR2 FYNNEI. The CDR3 here is CASSKQGMETQYF. The CDR3 DNA follows: TGTGCCAGCAGCAAACAGGGGATGGAGACCCAGTACTTC.

V and J are TRBV4-2 and TRBJ2-7, with D possibly being TRBD1 (6 bases). The germline V gene has CDR1 LGHNA and CDR2 YNFKEQ. Deletions cut 4 bases from V and 2 bases from J, with 18 bases between. The CDR3 is 16 residues long. CDR3: CASSRTATGGAYEQYF. CDR3 DNA sequence: TGTGCCAGCAGCCGGACAGCGACAGGAGGTGCCTACGAGCAGTACTTC.

The chain couples TRBV6-1 to TRBJ2-3, with 7 bases that match TRBD2. The CDR3 spans 18 residues. V lost 2 bases and J lost 2; bases outside the gene matches: 13. Germline values: CDR1 MNHNS, CDR2 SASEGT. The CDR3 sequence: CASSEMVGSGVSTDTQYF. The DNA of the CDR3 is TGTGCCAGCAGTGAAATGGTAGGGAGCGGGGTTTCCACAGATACGCAGTATTTT.

This chain joins TRBV30 and TRBJ1-2; the D gene is possibly TRBD1 (6 bases). The CDR3 contains 12 residues. Germline V gives CDR1 GTSNPN, CDR2 SVGIG (reference sequence). Trimming removed 2 bases from V and 5 bases from J, with 9 bases in between. Here the CDR3 reads CAWSKGVYGYTF. The CDR3 nucleotides are TGTGCCTGGAGTAAGGGGGTTTATGGCTACACCTTC.

The chain uses TRBV29-1 and TRBJ2-3; TRBD2 might be the D (5 bases). Germline V gene lookup returns CDR1 SQVTM and CDR2 ANQGSEA. This CDR3 has 14 residues. V shed 6 bases and J shed 4 bases, with 17 bases lying between them. The CDR3 loop reads CSVRTGINADTQYF. In DNA, the CDR3 is TGCAGCGTCCGAACCGGGATTAACGCAGATACGCAGTATTTT.

The DNA for the CDR3 is TGTGCCAGAAGCCGCCCGACTGACAGGATCCCCATCAATCAGCCCCAGCATTTT. Amino acids: CARSRPTDRIPINQPQHF. The chain employs TRBV5-3 and TRBJ1-5; D is possibly TRBD1 (6 bases). TRBV5-3 is noted as an ORF with a role that remains uncertain. The CDR3 spans 18 residues. V lost 4 bases, J lost 3 bases, and 23 bases lay in between.

The chain carries TRBV4-1 and TRBJ1-5; D is unresolved. Trimming left V 4 bases short and J 3 bases short, with 13 bases between. CDR1 is MGHRA, CDR2 YSYEKL, per germline. This CDR3 spans 15 amino acids. The CDR3 loop reads CASSPDDTYNQPQHF. Written as DNA, the CDR3 is TGCGCCAGCAGCCCCGACGACACGTACAATCAGCCCCAGCATTTT.

This clone was seen only a few times. The V gene is TRBV5-1, the J gene TRBJ2-2; D gene uncertain. Germline values: CDR1 SGHRS, CDR2 YFSETQ. The germline V and J ends were trimmed by 3 bases and 4 bases, with 13 bases remaining between them. This CDR3 has 15 amino acids. DNA of the CDR3: TGCGCCAGCAGCTCTGTCCCGCTTAGCACCGGGGAGCTGTTTTTT. Translated, it gives CASSSVPLSTGELFF. Full variable domain (missing parts from reference TRBV5-1 and TRBJ2-2): KAGVTQTPRYLIKTRGQQVTLSCSPISGHRSVSWYQQTPGQGLQFLFEYFSETQRNKGNFPGRFSGRQFSNSRSEMNVSTLELGDSALYLCASSSVPLSTGELFFGEGSRLTVL.

The chain is built from TRBV4-2 and TRBJ1-5; D is possibly TRBD1 (6 bases). The germline V gene encodes CDR1 LGHNA and CDR2 YNFKEQ. With 0 bases removed from V and 2 bases from J, the gap between germline ends came to 14 bases. The CDR3 consists of 17 residues. CDR3 in amino acids: CASSQEVSGVGNQPQHF. DNA for the CDR3: TGTGCCAGCAGCCAAGAGGTCTCAGGGGTGGGCAATCAGCCCCAGCATTTT.

The chain joins TRBV5-4 to TRBJ1-2; a possible D gene is TRBD1 (6 bases). The CDR3 loop spans 13 amino acids. The germline V gene encodes CDR1 SGHNT and CDR2 YYREEE (reference sequence). V dropped 1 base and J dropped 7 bases, with 11 bases sitting between them. In DNA, the CDR3 is TGTGCCAGCAGCTTGATTTCAGGGGTTGGCTACACCTTC. Protein product: CASSLISGVGYTF.

This clone was observed a single time. The chain uses TRBV30 and TRBJ1-3; TRBD1 might be the D (6 bases). The V gene's germline CDR1 is GTSNPN and CDR2 SVGIG (reference sequence). With 8 bases removed from V and 0 bases from J, the gap between germline ends came to 11 bases. The CDR3 covers 13 residues. The DNA of the CDR3 is TGTGCCGGCACAGGGTTCTCTGGAAACACCATATATTTT. This codes for CAGTGFSGNTIYF.

The rearrangement links TRBV30 to TRBJ1-5; tentative D call: TRBD1 (6 bases). Germline values: CDR1 GTSNPN, CDR2 SVGIG (reference sequence). The ends were cut back, 2 bases at V and 4 bases at J, with 15 bases in the middle. There are 15 residues in the CDR3. The CDR3 sequence is CAWSTPNTGNQPQHF. The CDR3 DNA is TGTGCCTGGAGTACCCCCAATACAGGGAATCAGCCCCAGCATTTT.

The gene calls are TRBV4-3 and TRBJ2-7, with unresolved D. The germline V and J ends were trimmed by 0 bases and 4 bases, with 7 bases remaining between them. Germline-derived CDR1 and CDR2 are LGHNA and YSLEER. The length of the CDR3 is 13 residues. The CDR3 is CASSQDLFYEQYF. For the CDR3, the DNA is TGCGCCAGCAGCCAAGACCTGTTTTACGAGCAGTACTTC.

This clone was picked up one time. The V call is TRBV6-5, the J call TRBJ2-6; perhaps TRBD2 as D (5 bases). CDR1 is MNHEY and CDR2 is SVGAGI in the germline V gene. Trimming took 8 bases from V and 2 from J, leaving 10 bases between them. This CDR3 comprises 14 residues. CDR3 nucleotides: TGTGCCAGCCTTCGCGGGCCTGGGGCCAACGTCCTGACTTTC. Protein: CASLRGPGANVLTF.

The chain combines TRBV20-1 with TRBJ1-3; D is uncertain. From germline, CDR1 is DFQATT and CDR2 SNEGSKA (reference sequence). Trimming took 0 bases from V and 7 from J, leaving 4 bases between them. The CDR3 loop spans 11 amino acids. The DNA of the CDR3 is TGCAGTGCTAGAGACCTGAACACCATATATTTT. It translates to CSARDLNTIYF.

This chain uses TRBV19 with TRBJ2-6, with 9 bases matching TRBD1. There are 17 residues in the CDR3. From germline, CDR1 is LNHDA and CDR2 SQIVND (reference sequence). Trimming took 4 bases from V and 0 from J; bases not matched to a gene: 4. The CDR3 reads CASSTTGGRSGANVLTF. Here the CDR3 DNA reads TGTGCCAGTAGTACAACAGGGGGCCGCTCTGGGGCCAACGTCCTGACTTTC.

This chain joins TRBV7-9 and TRBJ1-5; 7 bases fit TRBD1. CDR1 and CDR2 from the germline V gene are SEHNR and FQNEAQ (reference sequence). This CDR3 has 17 amino acids. The V and J ends lost 4 bases and 1 base, in that order; junction bases with no gene match: 10. The CDR3: CASSSRQGEGSNQPQHF. The CDR3 DNA is TGTGCCAGCAGCTCGAGACAGGGAGAGGGGAGCAATCAGCCCCAGCATTTT.

This sequence joins TRBV7-9 and TRBJ2-2, with 9 nucleotides matching TRBD1. V dropped 5 bases and J dropped 4; count of bases not matched to a gene: 2. CDR1 is SEHNR, CDR2 FQNEAQ, per germline (reference sequence). The CDR3 runs 14 residues. The CDR3 spells CASSRDRVTGELFF. CDR3 bases: TGTGCCAGCAGCCGGGACAGGGTCACCGGGGAGCTGTTTTTT.

This chain joins TRBV7-8 and TRBJ2-1; 10 positions match TRBD2. V lost 1 base and J lost 3; bases outside the gene matches: 6. The CDR3 totals 17 residues. From germline, CDR1 is SGHVS and CDR2 FQNEAQ. The CDR3 loop is CASSLGSSGSYYNEQFF. The CDR3 nucleotides are TGTGCCAGCAGCTTAGGTTCTAGCGGGAGTTACTACAATGAGCAGTTCTTC.

Only one count was recorded for this clone. The rearrangement links TRBV7-9 to TRBJ2-6, with D hard to call. CDR3 length equals 15 residues. V lost 5 bases and J 0 bases, leaving 8 bases between the germline ends. CDR1 is SEHNR, CDR2 FQNEAQ, per germline (reference sequence). The CDR3 loop is CASSRALSGANVLTF. The CDR3 coding sequence is TGTGCCAGCAGCAGGGCCCTCTCTGGGGCCAACGTCCTGACTTTC.

The V call is TRBV27, the J call TRBJ2-4; 7 positions agree with TRBD2. V shed 3 bases and J 8 bases; nucleotides not matched to a gene: 4. CDR3 size: 13 residues. Germline CDR1 MNHEY, CDR2 SMNVEV (reference sequence). CDR3 amino acids: CASSFGSGYIQYF. The CDR3 nucleotides are TGTGCCAGCAGTTTTGGTAGCGGGTACATTCAGTACTTC.

This chain connects TRBV6-5 to TRBJ2-1; 8 nucleotides align to TRBD1. CDR1 and CDR2 (germline): MNHEY, SVGAGI. CDR3 length: 14 residues. V dropped 6 bases and J dropped 14; count of bases not matched to a gene: 15. Written as DNA, the CDR3 is TGTGCCAGCAGCCCCGGGACAGGCCCCACTGGGGAGTTCTTC. The encoded protein is CASSPGTGPTGEFF.